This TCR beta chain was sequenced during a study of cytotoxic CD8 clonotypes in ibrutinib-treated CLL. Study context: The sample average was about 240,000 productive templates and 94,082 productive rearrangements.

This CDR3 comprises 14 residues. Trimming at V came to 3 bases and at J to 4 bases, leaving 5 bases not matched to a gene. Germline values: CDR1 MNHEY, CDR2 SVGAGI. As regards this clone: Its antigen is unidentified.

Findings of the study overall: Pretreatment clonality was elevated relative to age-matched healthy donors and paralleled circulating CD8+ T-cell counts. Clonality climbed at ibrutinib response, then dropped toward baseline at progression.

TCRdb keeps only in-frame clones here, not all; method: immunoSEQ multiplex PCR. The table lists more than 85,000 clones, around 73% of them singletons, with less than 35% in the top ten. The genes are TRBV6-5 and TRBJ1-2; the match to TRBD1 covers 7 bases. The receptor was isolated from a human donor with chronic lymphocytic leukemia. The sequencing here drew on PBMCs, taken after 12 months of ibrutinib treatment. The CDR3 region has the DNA TGTGCCAGCAGTTATGGGGGACAGCCCTATGGCTACACCTTC. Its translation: CASSYGGQPYGYTF.